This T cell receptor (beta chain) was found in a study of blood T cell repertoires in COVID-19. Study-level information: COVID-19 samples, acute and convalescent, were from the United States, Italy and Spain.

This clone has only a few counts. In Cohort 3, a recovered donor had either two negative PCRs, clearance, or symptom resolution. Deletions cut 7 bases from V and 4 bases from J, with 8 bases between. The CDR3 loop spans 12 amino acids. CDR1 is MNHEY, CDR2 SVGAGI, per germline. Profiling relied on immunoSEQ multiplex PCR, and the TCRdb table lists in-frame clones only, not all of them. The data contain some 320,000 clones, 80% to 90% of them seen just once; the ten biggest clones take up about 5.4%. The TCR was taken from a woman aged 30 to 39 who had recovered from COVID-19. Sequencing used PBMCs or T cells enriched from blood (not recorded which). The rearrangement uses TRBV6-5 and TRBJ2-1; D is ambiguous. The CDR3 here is CASTVAYNEQFF. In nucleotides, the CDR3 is TGTGCCAGCACCGTGGCTTACAATGAGCAGTTCTTC.